This TCR beta chain came from a study of CD8 T cells in ankylosing spondylitis. Whole-study results and caveats: The study identified a TCR beta motif of under ten highly homologous variants that appeared characteristic of ankylosing spondylitis blood.

Via MiXCR, TCRdb re-called the 5' RACE reads, giving one row per CDR3 protein. This sample has 350,000 or so distinct CDR3 sequences, with roughly 11% found just once. On this clonotype: Its antigen is unknown.

This CDR3 region has 18 residues. The J segment lost 2 bases and the V segment lost 2 bases, leaving 8 bases of the junction unmatched. CDR1 SGHRS and CDR2 YFSETQ come from the germline V gene. The source material was blood, either unsorted or a sorted T cell fraction (not recorded which). This TCR came from a female donor with ankylosing spondylitis or in good health (not recorded which). This chain links TRBV5-1 with TRBJ2-1, with TRBD2 matching 12 bases. In DNA, the CDR3 is TGCGCCAGCAGCTTTCCTAGCGGGAGGGGTAAAACCTACAATGAGCAGTTCTTC. Amino acids: CASSFPSGRGKTYNEQFF.